A selection of T cell receptor beta chains follows, all from one sample in a study of T cell responses to AZD1222 COVID-19 vaccine. Sequencing was performed with immunoSEQ multiplex PCR; in TCRdb, only in-frame clones are kept and a portion is missing. The sample records around 180,000 clones, 85% to 95% being singletons. Sequences were derived from peripheral blood, sampled on day 0 of AZD1222 vaccination. Receptors originate from an adult in good health. Each CDR3 is given with its conserved first and last residue. A D gene is named only where the DNA matches it firmly. Expanded clones are given a class, and other clones once, few, many or no size at all.

>TRBJ2-2|.|TRBV28|.
CASSLTGPNTGELFF
TGTGCCAGCAGTTTAACAGGCCCGAACACCGGGGAGCTGTTTTTT
>TRBJ2-7|.|TRBV5-6|.
CASSRGGEYEQYF
TGTGCCAGCAGTCGTGGCGGAGAATACGAGCAGTACTTC
>TRBJ2-7|.|TRBV7-2|TRBD1
CASSKQGASYEQYF
TGTGCCAGCAGCAAACAGGGGGCTTCCTACGAGCAGTACTTC
>TRBJ1-1|.|TRBV30|.
CAWSRKNTEAFF
TGTGCCTGGAGTCGTAAGAACACTGAAGCTTTCTTT
>TRBJ1-2|.|TRBV28|.
CASSESGTNYGYTF
TGTGCCAGCAGTGAGTCCGGGACTAACTATGGCTACACCTTC
>TRBJ2-7|.|TRBV4-3|.
CASSHSRGKYEQYF
TGCGCCAGCAGCCATTCCAGGGGAAAGTACGAGCAGTACTTC
>TRBJ2-2|.|TRBV5-1|.
CASSGAVGGTGELFF
TGCGCCAGCAGCGGGGCGGTCGGGGGCACCGGGGAGCTGTTTTTT
>TRBJ1-6|.|TRBV28|.
CASSLGISGSYNSPLHF
TGTGCCAGCAGTTTGGGGATCAGTGGGTCCTATAATTCACCCCTCCACTTT
>TRBJ2-5|.|TRBV7-2|.
CASSYEETQYF
TGTGCCAGCAGCTACGAAGAGACCCAGTACTTC
>TRBJ1-6|.|TRBV7-2|.
CASSLGRTRVRHSPLHF
TGTGCCAGCAGCTTAGGGAGGACGCGGGTTAGGCATTCACCCCTCCACTTT
>TRBJ1-6|.|TRBV7-3|.
CASSPRGWGNSPLHF
TGTGCCAGCAGCCCCAGGGGTTGGGGTAATTCACCCCTCCACTTT
>TRBJ1-5|.|TRBV7-8|.
CASSLARDVWAHQPQHF
TGTGCCAGCAGCTTAGCCAGGGACGTGTGGGCCCATCAGCCCCAGCATTTT
>TRBJ1-1|.|TRBV19|TRBD1
CASSIGTGRGTEAFF
TGTGCCAGTAGTATAGGGACAGGGCGGGGCACTGAAGCTTTCTTT
>TRBJ1-5|.|TRBV6-6|TRBD1
CASTPGQGRSNQPQHF
TGTGCCAGCACTCCGGGACAGGGACGAAGCAATCAGCCCCAGCATTTT
>TRBJ2-1|.|TRBV7-6|.
CAGSSQGQWKGYNEQFF
TGTGCCGGCAGCTCTCAGGGGCAGTGGAAGGGCTACAATGAGCAGTTCTTC
>TRBJ2-2|.|TRBV18|TRBD2
CASSPEVTSGSGELFF
TGTGCCAGCTCACCAGAAGTTACTAGCGGGAGTGGGGAGCTGTTTTTT
>TRBJ1-3|.|TRBV20-1|.
CSASLAGRSGNTIYF
TGCAGTGCTAGTCTAGCTGGGCGCTCTGGAAACACCATATATTTT
>TRBJ2-7|.|TRBV7-9|.
CASSLGASARGEQYF
TGTGCCAGCAGCTTAGGGGCTAGCGCCAGAGGGGAGCAGTACTTC
>TRBJ2-7|.|TRBV10-2|.
CASSDHRYPYEQYF
TGCGCCAGCAGTGACCACAGGTACCCCTACGAGCAGTACTTC
>TRBJ1-5|once|TRBV27|.
CASSLQGRSNQPQHF
TGTGCCAGCAGTTTACAGGGTAGAAGCAATCAGCCCCAGCATTTT
>TRBJ2-2|.|TRBV15|.
CATSRESGKNTGELFF
TGTGCCACCAGCAGAGAAAGCGGCAAGAACACCGGGGAGCTGTTTTTT
>TRBJ2-2|.|TRBV7-2|.
CASSTRSGPQSTGELFF
TGTGCCAGCAGCACCCGGTCCGGGCCCCAGAGTACCGGGGAGCTGTTTTTT
>TRBJ1-1|.|TRBV5-1|.
CASRRDTTGHGDTEAFF
TGCGCCAGCAGGCGTGATACTACAGGGCATGGGGACACTGAAGCTTTCTTT
>TRBJ1-1|.|TRBV28|.
CASSPGRVTEAFF
TGTGCCAGCAGTCCCGGCAGGGTCACTGAAGCTTTCTTT
>TRBJ2-7|.|TRBV28|TRBD2
CASSTKYPRTSTLYEQYF
TGTGCCAGCAGCACAAAATACCCTCGGACTAGCACCCTCTACGAGCAGTACTTC
>TRBJ1-6|.|TRBV28|.
CASSLRGSSRRSPLHF
TGTGCCAGCAGTTTAAGGGGCAGCTCTAGGCGTTCACCCCTCCACTTT
>TRBJ2-7|.|TRBV19|TRBD1
CASSIRTGDNEQYF
TGTGCCAGTAGTATTCGGACAGGGGATAACGAGCAGTACTTC
>TRBJ2-1|.|TRBV30|.
CACNHGITNNEQFF
TGTGCCTGCAATCATGGGATCACGAACAATGAGCAGTTCTTC
>TRBJ2-7|once|TRBV19|.
CASSLLADASYEQYF
TGTGCCAGTAGTCTGTTGGCGGATGCCTCCTACGAGCAGTACTTC
>TRBJ1-2|.|TRBV28|TRBD1
CASSEGTGATFYGYTF
TGTGCCAGCAGTGAAGGGACAGGGGCGACTTTCTATGGCTACACCTTC
>TRBJ2-2|.|TRBV9|TRBD2
CASSVWGRDTGELFF
TGTGCCAGCAGCGTCTGGGGGAGGGACACCGGGGAGCTGTTTTTT
>TRBJ2-1|.|TRBV20-1|.
CSGTTNEQFF
TGCAGTGGCACGACCAATGAGCAGTTCTTC
>TRBJ2-1|.|TRBV2|TRBD1
CASSGRDRPYNEQFF
TGTGCCAGCAGTGGCCGGGACAGACCCTACAATGAGCAGTTCTTC
>TRBJ2-7|.|TRBV9|.
CASSAGPGYEQYF
TGTGCCAGCAGCGCGGGGCCGGGCTACGAGCAGTACTTC
>TRBJ1-5|.|TRBV19|.
CASSINPGPDQPQHF
TGTGCCAGTAGTATTAACCCCGGCCCCGATCAGCCCCAGCATTTT
>TRBJ2-7|.|TRBV5-1|.
CASSPDSQTAYEQYF
TGCGCCAGCAGCCCGGACAGCCAAACAGCCTACGAGCAGTACTTC
>TRBJ2-3|.|TRBV6-5|.
CASSFQGSGTDTQYF
TGTGCCAGCAGTTTCCAGGGTTCTGGCACAGATACGCAGTATTTT